A selection of T cell receptor beta chains follows, all from one sample in a study of T cells in Graves' hyperthyroidism and ophthalmopathy. TCRdb re-called the multiplex PCR reads with MiXCR, one entry per CDR3 protein. The profile covers 250,000 to 400,000 distinct CDR3 sequences, with about an eighth appearing a single time and 34% taken by the ten largest. The sample taken for sequencing was blood. The receptors originated from a woman in her forties with Graves' ophthalmopathy. Both conserved end residues are part of each CDR3. D genes are given only for firm matches. Rows give clone size only sometimes, using once, few, many, or a class for an expanded clone.

>-|TRBJ1-1|many|TRBV3-1
TGTGCCAGCAGCCCGCGCGGAAGGAACACTGAAGCTTTCTTT
CASSPRGRNTEAFF
>-|TRBJ2-6|-|TRBV30
TGTGCCTGGAGTGTCTACGCTATCTCTGGGGCCAACGTCCTGACTTTC
CAWSVYAISGANVLTF
>TRBD2|TRBJ2-5|-|TRBV20-1
TGCAGTGCTAGAGCCTCACCTAGCGGGAGGGCCCGAGAGACCCAGTACTTC
CSARASPSGRARETQYF
>-|TRBJ2-5|many|TRBV7-9
TGTGCCAGCAGCCGACATGTAGAGACCCAGTACTTC
CASSRHVETQYF
>-|TRBJ2-1|many|TRBV2
TGTGCCAGCAGAAAGACAGCCTACAATGAGCAGTTCTTC
CASRKTAYNEQFF
>-|TRBJ1-2|many|TRBV6-1
TGTGCCAGCACTAACCTCGGTGGGGCAAGAGCTAACTATGGCTACACCTTC
CASTNLGGARANYGYTF
>TRBD1|TRBJ2-4|few|TRBV27
TGTGCCAGCAGAATGCGCCGGGGACAGGGGGTCAAAAACATTCAGTACTTC
CASRMRRGQGVKNIQYF
>-|TRBJ2-2|many|TRBV27
TGTGCCAGCAAAGCAGCAGGGCCGTTAGGGGAGCTGTTTTTT
CASKAAGPLGELFF
>-|TRBJ1-4|-|TRBV20-1
TGCAGTGCTAGGACAGGAAGGATGGAACTGTTTTTT
CSARTGRMELFF
>TRBD1|TRBJ1-1|many|TRBV6-2/TRBV6-3
TGTGCCAGCAGCCGCCCGACACCGACAGGGGCTGAAGCTTTCTTT
CASSRPTPTGAEAFF
>TRBD1|TRBJ2-6|few|TRBV5-1
TGCGCCAGCAGCTCGGGACAGGGGGCTGGGGCCAACGTCCTGACTTTC
CASSSGQGAGANVLTF
>TRBD2|TRBJ2-3|few|TRBV7-9
TGTGCCAGCAGCAACCCTGGGACTAACACAGATACGCAGTATTTT
CASSNPGTNTDTQYF
>TRBD1|TRBJ1-5|many|TRBV19
TGTGCCAGTAGTATCTTGGGGACAGGGAATCAGCCCCAGCATTTT
CASSILGTGNQPQHF
>-|TRBJ2-5|-|TRBV7-9
TGTGCCAGCAGCTTAGGATACAGGGTTCGGGTTCGGGAGACCCAGTACTTC
CASSLGYRVRVRETQYF
>TRBD1|TRBJ2-1|many|TRBV27
TGTGCCAGCAGTTTATCTAGAGGGGGCCGGTACAATGAGCAGTTCTTC
CASSLSRGGRYNEQFF
>TRBD1|TRBJ1-1|few|TRBV27
TGTGCCAGCAGTCCGTATCCCGGGACAGCCAAAGAAGCTTTCTTT
CASSPYPGTAKEAFF
>TRBD1|TRBJ2-2|-|TRBV7-9
TGTGCCAGCAGCTCAGCTGGACAGGGTCCCACCGGGGAGCTGTTTTTT
CASSSAGQGPTGELFF
>TRBD2|TRBJ2-2|many|TRBV9
TGTGCCAGCAGCGTAGTAATGGCGGGGGGTCCCGCGAACACCGGGGAGCTGTTTTTT
CASSVVMAGGPANTGELFF
>TRBD1|TRBJ2-5|-|TRBV9
TGTGCCAGCAGCCAACGACAGGGGGTGGAGACCCAGTACTTC
CASSQRQGVETQYF
>-|TRBJ2-2|few|TRBV5-6
TGTGCCAGCAGCTTTCGAAGCGCGAACACCGGGGAGCTGTTTTTT
CASSFRSANTGELFF
>-|TRBJ2-1|many|TRBV6-5
TGTGCCAGCAGTTACCTAGTCTCTGGTGGCAATGAGCAGTTCTTC
CASSYLVSGGNEQFF
>-|TRBJ2-3|-|TRBV7-2
TGTGCCAGCAGCTTAAGCTTTAGGGTTACAGATACGCAGTATTTT
CASSLSFRVTDTQYF
>-|TRBJ1-5|-|TRBV4-1
TGCGCCAGCAGCCAGTTGACAGTGCTTCGACCCCAGCATTTT
CASSQLTVLRPQHF
>TRBD1|TRBJ1-1|-|TRBV18
TGTGCCAGCTCACCAATTACAGGGGGCACTGAAGCTTTCTTT
CASSPITGGTEAFF
>TRBD1|TRBJ2-2|many|TRBV6-1
TGTGCCAGCAGGGAGACAGGGACCGGGGAGCTGTTTTTT
CASRETGTGELFF
>TRBD2|TRBJ2-5|few|TRBV9
TGTGCCAGCAGCGTGAGCGGGAGAAGGGAGACCCAGTACTTC
CASSVSGRRETQYF
>TRBD1|TRBJ2-1|few|TRBV6-1
TGTGCCAGCACCAACCAGGACAGGGGGGATGAGCAGTTCTTC
CASTNQDRGDEQFF
>-|TRBJ1-3|many|TRBV6-1
TGTGCCAGCAGTGATCGGGCTTCATCTGGAAACACCATATATTTT
CASSDRASSGNTIYF
>-|TRBJ2-5|many|TRBV11-2
TGTGCCAGCAGCCTCACGTGGCCCCAAGAGACCCAGTACTTC
CASSLTWPQETQYF
>TRBD2|TRBJ2-3|few|TRBV20-1
TGCAGTGCAGATCTAGCGGGGGGGCCTACAGATACGCAGTATTTT
CSADLAGGPTDTQYF
>-|TRBJ2-6|many|TRBV12-3/TRBV12-4
TGTGCCAGCAGCTCCGGTCCCCTCAACGTCCTGACTTTC
CASSSGPLNVLTF
>TRBD1|TRBJ2-7|many|TRBV5-5
TGTGCCAGCAGCTTGATCCTCCCGGGACAGGGGTACTACGAGCAGTACTTC
CASSLILPGQGYYEQYF
>TRBD1|TRBJ1-1|many|TRBV12-5
TGTGCTAGTGGTTCCGGGACAGGGGGGAGTGAAGCTTTCTTT
CASGSGTGGSEAFF
>-|TRBJ2-5|few|TRBV3-1
TGTGCCAGCAGCCAAGACCCGAAGGGGGGGGGGAGGACCCAGTACTTC
CASSQDPKGGGRTQYF
>TRBD1|TRBJ2-5|-|TRBV20-1
TGCAGTGCTAGCCGGGACAGCGACGACCGGGGCCTTAGTATCGGTTTAGAAGAGACCCAGTACTTC
CSASRDSDDRGLSIGLEETQYF
>-|TRBJ2-3|few|TRBV20-1
TGCAGTGCTATTCGACTAGAAAGGTCCACAGATACGCAGTATTTT
CSAIRLERSTDTQYF
>TRBD2|TRBJ2-1|-|TRBV20-1
TGCAGTGCTAGAGATAGGAGCGGGAGGTACTCCTACAATGAGCAGTTCTTC
CSARDRSGRYSYNEQFF
>TRBD2|TRBJ2-7|many|TRBV6-2/TRBV6-3
TGTGCCAGCAGTTGGACTAGCTATCCTCGCGAGCAGTACTTC
CASSWTSYPREQYF
>-|TRBJ1-4|-|TRBV3-1
TGTGCCAGCAGCCAAGATCCAGTACTCAATGAAAAACTGTTTTTT
CASSQDPVLNEKLFF
>TRBD2|TRBJ2-1|-|TRBV18
TGTGCCAGCTCACCCGGTAGCGGGGGGGCATATGAGCAGTTCTTC
CASSPGSGGAYEQFF
>TRBD2|TRBJ2-2|-|TRBV25-1
TGTGCCAGCAGTATGTTACTAGCGGACACCGGGGAGCTGTTTTTT
CASSMLLADTGELFF